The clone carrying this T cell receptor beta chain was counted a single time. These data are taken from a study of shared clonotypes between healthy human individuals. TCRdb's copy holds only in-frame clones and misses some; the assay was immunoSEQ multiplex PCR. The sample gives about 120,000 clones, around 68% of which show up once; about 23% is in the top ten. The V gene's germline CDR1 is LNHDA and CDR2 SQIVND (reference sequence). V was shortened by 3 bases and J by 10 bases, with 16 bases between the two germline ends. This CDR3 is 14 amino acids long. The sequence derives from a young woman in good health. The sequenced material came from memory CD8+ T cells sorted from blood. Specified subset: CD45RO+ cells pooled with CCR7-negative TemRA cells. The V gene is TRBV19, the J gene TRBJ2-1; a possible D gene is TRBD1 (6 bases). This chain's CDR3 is CASSMVFRGTEQFF. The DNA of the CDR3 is TGTGCCAGTAGTATGGTCTTTAGGGGGACCGAGCAGTTCTTC.